This T cell receptor (beta chain) emerged from a study of tumor-infiltrating lymphocytes in primary liver carcinoma. Study context: Patients were men and women aged 30 to 69 years.

CDR3 length equals 14 residues. Germline V gene sequence: CDR1 MNHNY, CDR2 SVGAGI (reference sequence). Trimming left V 5 bases short and J 7 bases short, with 14 bases between. A primer matching the constant region was used to make TCR beta cDNA from 450 to 500 ng of total RNA. Slightly modified ARM-PCR, run as three nested multiplex PCR rounds, produced the TCR beta libraries. Rounds one and two of PCR, each of roughly 10 cycles, were primed with TRBV1-TRBV30 forward primers and a C-beta reverse primer. MiXCR was run by TCRdb on the multiplex PCR reads, yielding one entry per CDR3 protein. The data hold about 320,000 distinct CDR3 sequences, with approximately 65% observed a single time. It was unsorted whole blood that yielded blood RNA, and germline DNA was also extracted. Presurgery, around 4 milliliters of peripheral blood were collected.

This chain uses TRBV6-6 with TRBJ1-4; D remains unclear. Sequenced sample: peripheral blood. This TCR derives from a man aged 35-49 years with primary liver carcinoma and hepatitis B virus infection. The CDR3 nucleotides are TGTGCCAGCAGTCCAGCCACGCGGGGTGAAAAACTGTTTTTT. It yields the protein CASSPATRGEKLFF.